The TCR beta chain described here comes from a study of identical twins. TCRdb fed the 5' RACE reads into MiXCR, producing one record per CDR3 protein. The table includes some 500,000 distinct CDR3 sequences, 9.6% detected once. In its sample, this clonotype was seen many times. The CDR3 contains 17 residues. Germline V gives CDR1 ENHRY, CDR2 SYGVKD. V shed 2 bases and J 2 bases; nucleotides not matched to a gene: 6. These sequences were also reported in another study, on yellow fever vaccine responses in identical twins.

V usage is TRBV10-3 and J usage is TRBJ2-4; TRBD1 matches at 10 bases. This TCR derives from a woman under 30 in good health. Sequencing was carried out using PBMCs. The CDR3 DNA reads as TGTGCCATCAGTGAGCCACGGACAGGGGGGACCAAAAACATTCAGTACTTC. This codes for CAISEPRTGGTKNIQYF.